This T cell receptor beta chain came from a study of persistence of HIV-infected CD4 T cells. V gave up 3 bases and J gave up 0 bases, with 5 bases separating them. The CDR3 loop spans 13 amino acids. CDR1 and CDR2 (germline): KGHSH, LQKENI. Study observations and caveats: Antigen-responding cells were enriched for degenerate expanded CDR3beta sequences.

Cells were stimulated with CMV-infected fibroblast lysates at approximately 10 ug/mL. CD40L-negative CD69-negative CD45RO-high memory CD4+ T cells were sorted as populations depleted of antigen-responding cells. Before stimulation, PBMCs underwent CD8+ T cell depletion. Concerning this clone: Its antigen remains unidentified.

Sequencing used immunoSEQ version 4 in survey mode. Genomic DNA was diluted to 10 ng/uL, up to 1 ug per sample. Measured with immunoSEQ multiplex PCR; TCRdb has only the in-frame clones, and not every one. The repertoire holds approximately 26,000 clones, with more than 75% as singletons. The chain uses TRBV18 and TRBJ1-2; D is unclear. This TCR derives from an adult woman with HIV who was CMV-seropositive. Sequencing used CD4+ T cells sorted from PBMCs after roughly 17-hour stimulation, obtained from a patient who received antiretroviral therapy. CDR3 amino acids: CASSPSPNYGYTF. In nucleotides, the CDR3 is TGTGCCAGCTCACCCAGCCCTAACTATGGCTACACCTTC.